This T cell receptor (beta chain) is drawn from a study of blood T cell repertoires in COVID-19. Background on the study: Spain, Italy and the United States supplied samples that represented acute and convalescent COVID-19.

This clone was seen only a few times. This CDR3 is also generated by other DNA sequences in the sample. Per the authors' pipeline: Amplifying reference gene primers gave estimates of nucleated cell counts. Sequencing was performed with immunoSEQ multiplex PCR; in TCRdb, only in-frame clones are kept and a portion is missing. That table is the source of V, J and clone size, and D and trimming were worked out from the DNA. The sample has about 270,000 clones; less than 85% are singletons. There are 13 residues in the CDR3. Germline-derived CDR1 and CDR2 are MNHEY and SVGAGI. V lost 6 bases and J 8 bases, leaving 14 bases between the germline ends.

Sequencing used peripheral blood. The source is a human donor with COVID-19, enrolled during active disease. The donor label of this sample is uncertain. The genes are TRBV6-5 and TRBJ2-1; perhaps TRBD1 as D (7 bases). As DNA, the CDR3 is TGTGCCAGCAGCCGCAGGGGGGCGGATGAGCAGTTCTTC. It specifies CASSRRGADEQFF.